The 16 T cell receptor beta chains in this list originate from one sample, sequenced in a study of shared clonotypes between healthy human individuals. The method was immunoSEQ multiplex PCR; TCRdb's version includes in-frame clones alone and lacks a portion of them. The sample carries about 2.2 million clones, 93% recorded once. CD8 cells regarded as naive lacked CD45RO, were positively chosen for CCR7, and omitted terminally differentiated effector memory CD45RA+ cells. The sample comprised naive CD8+ T cells from PBMCs. The receptors stem from a man between 18 and 29 years old in good health. Some clones in this sample may be carry-over from other donors' samples.

This chain connects TRBV4-1 to TRBJ2-1; 11 positions agree with TRBD2. The CDR3 length is 14 residues. Germline CDR1 MGHRA, CDR2 YSYEKL. The junction had 2 bases not matched to a gene; V was cut back by 6 bases and J by 4 bases. CDR3 sequence: CASRSSGRYNEQFF. The CDR3 DNA is TGCGCCAGCAGGTCTAGCGGGAGGTACAATGAGCAGTTCTTC.

The chain carries TRBV14 and TRBJ2-1; 7 bases agree with TRBD2. Germline values: CDR1 SGHDN, CDR2 FVKESK. The CDR3 has 19 residues. V was clipped by 3 bases and J by 4 bases; unmatched bases: 18. The CDR3 protein is CASSHIQMGRASGYNEQFF. The CDR3 DNA is TGTGCCAGCAGCCATATTCAGATGGGGAGGGCTAGCGGTTACAATGAGCAGTTCTTC.

The V and J genes are TRBV2 and TRBJ2-3; 9 positions match TRBD2. This CDR3 spans 15 amino acids. The germline V gene encodes CDR1 SNHLY and CDR2 FYNNEI. The junction had 2 bases not matched to a gene; V was cut back by 0 bases and J by 4 bases. The CDR3 loop reads CASSEASGGADTQYF. Here the CDR3 DNA reads TGTGCCAGCAGTGAAGCTAGCGGGGGAGCAGATACGCAGTATTTT.

The gene calls are TRBV7-9 and TRBJ2-7; D not certain. The CDR3 contains 13 residues. V was pared by 7 bases and J by 0 bases, with 10 bases between. The germline CDR1 and CDR2 sequences are SEHNR and FQNEAQ (reference sequence). The CDR3, as DNA: TGTGCCAGCACCCTATCGCCCTCCTACGAGCAGTACTTC. This codes for CASTLSPSYEQYF.

This rearrangement joins TRBV27 to TRBJ2-1, with D possibly TRBD2 on 6 matching bases. The CDR3 is 16 amino acids. The V end lost 7 bases, the J end lost 0 bases, and 16 bases lay between the germline ends. The germline V gene has CDR1 MNHEY and CDR2 SMNVEV (reference sequence). CDR3 nucleotides: TGTGCCAGCACCTGGCGGGGCTCCAGCTCCTACAATGAGCAGTTCTTC. Residues: CASTWRGSSSYNEQFF.

This sequence joins TRBV29-1 and TRBJ2-3; TRBD1 or TRBD2 may be the D gene (5 bases each). The germline V gene encodes CDR1 SQVTM and CDR2 ANQGSEA. Trimming pared 1 base from V and 1 base from J, leaving 12 bases between. This CDR3 comprises 15 residues. CDR3 loop: CSVEVVATGTDTQYF. For the CDR3, the DNA is TGCAGCGTTGAAGTGGTAGCGACAGGCACAGATACGCAGTATTTT.

This chain connects TRBV5-1 to TRBJ1-4; the D is unclear. Between the trimmed V and J ends, which lost 4 bases and 8 bases, there was a span of 12 bases. The CDR3 contains 13 residues. CDR1 SGHRS and CDR2 YFSETQ come from the germline V gene. CDR3 residues: CASSLLSGEKLFF. In DNA, the CDR3 is TGCGCCAGCAGCCTATTATCGGGAGAAAAACTGTTTTTT.

This clone showed up just once. The V and J genes are TRBV7-9 and TRBJ1-1; D ambiguous. V lost 1 base to trimming and J lost 0 bases, with 15 bases between them. The germline CDR1 and CDR2 sequences are SEHNR and FQNEAQ (reference sequence). The length of the CDR3 is 17 residues. CDR3 sequence: CASSLEVLKNMNTEAFF. CDR3 nucleotide sequence: TGTGCCAGCAGCTTAGAAGTACTCAAGAACATGAACACTGAAGCTTTCTTT.

This clone has just one count. The V and J genes are TRBV4-3 and TRBJ2-1, with D hard to call. Germline CDR1 is LGHNA and CDR2 is YSLEER. The CDR3 has 16 amino acids. Trimming removed 0 bases from V and 8 bases from J, with 17 bases in between. The DNA of the CDR3 is TGCGCCAGCAGCCAAGATTTTGCGGTTAGTGCCGATGAGCAGTTCTTC. Its translation is CASSQDFAVSADEQFF.

The chain combines TRBV7-9 with TRBJ2-4; D is unresolved. In germline, CDR1 is SEHNR, CDR2 FQNEAQ (reference sequence). The CDR3 sequence is 14 residues long. V lost 5 bases to trimming and J lost 1 base, with 9 bases between them. The CDR3 coding sequence is TGTGCCAGCAGCACGGCGGAGGCCAAAAACATTCAGTACTTC. Protein product: CASSTAEAKNIQYF.

V is TRBV28 and J is TRBJ2-6; D is unclear. V was cut by 6 bases and J by 2 bases, with 11 bases left in between. Germline V CDR1 and CDR2: MDHEN, SYDVKM. The CDR3 has 15 amino acids. The DNA of the CDR3 is TGTGCCAGCAGGACCTTTATAGCTGGGGCCAACGTCCTGACTTTC. Translated, it gives CASRTFIAGANVLTF. Combining the CDR3 with reference TRBV28 and TRBJ2-6 gives the whole variable domain DVKVTQSSRYLVKRTGEKVFLECVQDMDHENMFWYRQDPGLGLRLIYFSYDVKMKEKGDIPEGYSVSREKKERFSLILESASTNQTSMYLCASRTFIAGANVLTFGAGSRLTVL.

The chain combines TRBV27 with TRBJ2-2, with 9 bases that match TRBD1. Trimming at V came to 5 bases and at J to 4 bases, leaving 8 bases not matched to a gene. The CDR3 extends over 16 amino acids. Germline loops: CDR1 MNHEY, CDR2 SMNVEV (reference sequence). The CDR3 DNA reads TGTGCCAGCAGTCCCGGACAGGGGCTGGGCACCGGGGAGCTGTTTTTT. Translated: CASSPGQGLGTGELFF.

V gene TRBV27 combines with J gene TRBJ2-2; the D is unclear. The CDR3 length is 14 residues. V lost 6 bases and J lost 4, with 12 bases in between. From germline, CDR1 is MNHEY and CDR2 SMNVEV (reference sequence). The CDR3 sequence: CASRPQLGTGELFF. In nucleotides, the CDR3 is TGTGCCAGCAGGCCCCAGCTAGGCACCGGGGAGCTGTTTTTT.

The chain uses TRBV7-9 and TRBJ1-4, with TRBD1 matching over 7 bases. Trimming at V came to 5 bases and at J to 7 bases, leaving 7 bases not matched to a gene. CDR1 and CDR2 from the germline V gene are SEHNR and FQNEAQ (reference sequence). The CDR3 covers 14 residues. The CDR3: CASSDRDRVEKLFF. CDR3 nucleotide sequence: TGTGCCAGCAGCGACCGCGACAGGGTTGAAAAACTGTTTTTT. The full variable domain, in which reference TRBV7-9 and TRBJ1-4 provide the parts outside the CDR3, is DTGVSQNPRHKITKRGQNVTFRCDPISEHNRLYWYRQTLGQGPEFLTYFQNEAQLEKSRLLSDRFSAERPKGSFSTLEIQRTEQGDSAMYLCASSDRDRVEKLFFGSGTQLSVL.

This chain uses TRBV30 with TRBJ2-7; no reliable D call. This CDR3 is 13 amino acids long. Germline assignment: CDR1 GTSNPN and CDR2 SVGIG (reference sequence). V was trimmed by 0 bases and J by 2 bases, leaving 8 bases between them. In DNA form, the CDR3 reads TGTGCCTGGAGTGTAGGTCCGACCTACGAGCAGTACTTC. Protein product: CAWSVGPTYEQYF.

This chain connects TRBV15 to TRBJ2-7, with 9 positions matching TRBD2. Looked up from germline, CDR1 is LNHNV and CDR2 is YYDKDF (reference sequence). The V and J ends lost 3 bases and 1 base, in that order; junction bases with no gene match: 7. CDR3 length equals 16 residues. The CDR3 DNA sequence: TGTGCCACCAGCAGTACTATAGCGGGAGCGTCCTACGAGCAGTACTTC. It translates to CATSSTIAGASYEQYF.